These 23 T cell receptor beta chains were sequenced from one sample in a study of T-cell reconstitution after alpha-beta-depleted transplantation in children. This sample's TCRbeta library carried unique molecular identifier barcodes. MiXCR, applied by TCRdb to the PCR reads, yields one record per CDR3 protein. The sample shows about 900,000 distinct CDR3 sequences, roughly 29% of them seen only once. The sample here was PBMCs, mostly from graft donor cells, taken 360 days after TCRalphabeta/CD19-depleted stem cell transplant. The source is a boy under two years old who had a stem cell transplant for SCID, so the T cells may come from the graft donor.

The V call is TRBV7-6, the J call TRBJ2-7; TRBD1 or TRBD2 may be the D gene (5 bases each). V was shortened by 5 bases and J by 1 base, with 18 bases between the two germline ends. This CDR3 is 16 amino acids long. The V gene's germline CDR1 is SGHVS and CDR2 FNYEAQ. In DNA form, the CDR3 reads TGTGCCAGCAGCCCGAGGGGAAGGGAACGTTCCTACGAGCAGTACTTC. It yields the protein CASSPRGRERSYEQYF.

The CDR3 here is CASSESKRTDNTEAFF. CDR3 coding DNA: TGCGCCAGCAGTGAGTCGAAGCGGACTGACAACACTGAAGCTTTCTTT. The chain employs TRBV10-1 and TRBJ1-1; no firm D call. CDR3 length: 16 amino acids. The germline CDR1 and CDR2 sequences are WNHNN and SYGVQD (reference sequence). V lost 0 bases and J 2 bases, leaving 13 bases between the germline ends.

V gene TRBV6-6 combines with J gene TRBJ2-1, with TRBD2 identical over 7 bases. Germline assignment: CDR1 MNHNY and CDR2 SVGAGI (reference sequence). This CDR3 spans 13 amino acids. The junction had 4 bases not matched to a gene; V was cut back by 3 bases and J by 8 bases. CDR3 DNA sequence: TGTGCCAGCAGTTATTGGGGGGGAGATGAGCAGTTCTTC. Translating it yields CASSYWGGDEQFF.

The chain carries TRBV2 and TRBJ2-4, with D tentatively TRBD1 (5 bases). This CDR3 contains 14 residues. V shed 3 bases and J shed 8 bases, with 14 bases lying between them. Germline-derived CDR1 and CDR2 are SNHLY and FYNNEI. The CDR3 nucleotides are TGTGCCAGCAGTGAGAATAGGGGTCCAGACATTCAGTACTTC. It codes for CASSENRGPDIQYF.

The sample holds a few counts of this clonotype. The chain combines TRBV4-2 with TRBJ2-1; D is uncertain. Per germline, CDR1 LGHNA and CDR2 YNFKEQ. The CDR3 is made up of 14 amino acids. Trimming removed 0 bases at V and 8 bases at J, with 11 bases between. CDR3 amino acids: CASSQDFSRYEQFF. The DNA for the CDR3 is TGTGCCAGCAGCCAAGATTTTTCCAGGTATGAGCAGTTCTTC.

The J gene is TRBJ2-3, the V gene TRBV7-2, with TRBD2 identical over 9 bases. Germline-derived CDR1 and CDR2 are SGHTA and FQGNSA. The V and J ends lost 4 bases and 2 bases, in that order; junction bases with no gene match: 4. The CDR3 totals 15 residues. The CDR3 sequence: CASSSSGEYTDTQYF. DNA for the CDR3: TGTGCCAGCAGCTCTAGCGGGGAGTACACAGATACGCAGTATTTT.

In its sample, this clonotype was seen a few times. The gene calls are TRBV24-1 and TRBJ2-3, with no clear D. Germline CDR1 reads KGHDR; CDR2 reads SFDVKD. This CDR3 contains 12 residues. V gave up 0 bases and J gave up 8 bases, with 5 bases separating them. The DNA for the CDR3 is TGTGCCACCAGTGATTTGGTAGGTACGCAGTATTTT. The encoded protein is CATSDLVGTQYF.

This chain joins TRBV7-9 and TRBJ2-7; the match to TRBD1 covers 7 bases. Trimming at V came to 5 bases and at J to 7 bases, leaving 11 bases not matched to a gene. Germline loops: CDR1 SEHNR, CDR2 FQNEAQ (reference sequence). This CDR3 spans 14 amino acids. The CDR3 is CASSHRTGVWEQYF. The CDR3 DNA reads TGTGCCAGCAGCCATCGGACAGGAGTCTGGGAGCAGTACTTC.

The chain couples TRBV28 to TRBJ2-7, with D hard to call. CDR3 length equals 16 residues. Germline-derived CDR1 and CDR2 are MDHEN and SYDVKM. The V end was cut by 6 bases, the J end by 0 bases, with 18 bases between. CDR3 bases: TGTGCCAGCAGCCGAAGCGTCGGCGACCGCTCCTACGAGCAGTACTTC. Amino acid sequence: CASSRSVGDRSYEQYF.

The CDR3 region is CASSSVSETQYF. DNA for the CDR3: TGTGCCAGCAGCTCGGTATCAGAGACCCAGTACTTC. The V call is TRBV7-9, the J call TRBJ2-5; no clear D gene. The germline gives CDR1 SEHNR, CDR2 FQNEAQ (reference sequence). V was shortened by 4 bases and J by 4 bases, with 7 bases between the two germline ends. This CDR3 has 12 amino acids.

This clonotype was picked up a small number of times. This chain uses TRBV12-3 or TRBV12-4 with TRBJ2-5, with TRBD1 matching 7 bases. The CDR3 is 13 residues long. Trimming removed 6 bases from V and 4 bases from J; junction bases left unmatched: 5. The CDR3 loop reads CASRPGQTETQYF. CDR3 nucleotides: TGTGCCAGCAGACCGGGACAGACAGAGACCCAGTACTTC.

The CDR3 DNA sequence: TGTGCCAGCAGTTTAATAGGGACAGGGTCAAATTCACCCCTCCACTTT. Protein sequence: CASSLIGTGSNSPLHF. This chain uses TRBV28 with TRBJ1-6; TRBD1 aligns across 9 bases. Germline V gene sequence: CDR1 MDHEN, CDR2 SYDVKM. V was clipped by 2 bases and J by 7 bases; unmatched bases: 6. There are 16 residues in the CDR3. Together with reference TRBV28 and TRBJ1-6, the CDR3 gives the full variable domain: DVKVTQSSRYLVKRTGEKVFLECVQDMDHENMFWYRQDPGLGLRLIYFSYDVKMKEKGDIPEGYSVSREKKERFSLILESASTNQTSMYLCASSLIGTGSNSPLHFGNGTRLTVT.

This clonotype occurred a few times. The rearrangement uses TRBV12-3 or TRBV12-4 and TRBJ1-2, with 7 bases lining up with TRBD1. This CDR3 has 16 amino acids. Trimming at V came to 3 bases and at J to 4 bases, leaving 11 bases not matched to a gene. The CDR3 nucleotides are TGTGCCAGCAGTTTGATGGCCGGCAGGGGGTCCTATGGCTACACCTTC. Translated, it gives CASSLMAGRGSYGYTF.

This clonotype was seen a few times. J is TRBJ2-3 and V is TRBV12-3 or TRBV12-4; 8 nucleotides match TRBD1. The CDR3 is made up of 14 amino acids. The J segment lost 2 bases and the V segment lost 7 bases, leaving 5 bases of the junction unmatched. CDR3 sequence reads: CASTTGGTTDTQYF. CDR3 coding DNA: TGTGCCAGCACTACAGGGGGGACCACAGATACGCAGTATTTT.

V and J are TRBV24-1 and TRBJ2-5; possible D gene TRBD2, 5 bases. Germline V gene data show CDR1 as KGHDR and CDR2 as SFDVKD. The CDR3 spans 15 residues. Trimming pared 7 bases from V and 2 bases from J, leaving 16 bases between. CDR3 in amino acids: CATSYGRPGQETQYF. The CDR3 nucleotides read TGTGCCACCAGCTACGGACGGCCGGGGCAAGAGACCCAGTACTTC.

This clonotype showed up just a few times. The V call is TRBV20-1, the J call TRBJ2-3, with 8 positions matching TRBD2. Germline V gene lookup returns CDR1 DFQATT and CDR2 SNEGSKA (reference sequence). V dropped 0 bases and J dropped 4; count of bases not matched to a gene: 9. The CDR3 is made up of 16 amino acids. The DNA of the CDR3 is TGCAGTGCTAGAGACGATTCGGGGGGGCCGGCAGATACGCAGTATTTT. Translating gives CSARDDSGGPADTQYF.

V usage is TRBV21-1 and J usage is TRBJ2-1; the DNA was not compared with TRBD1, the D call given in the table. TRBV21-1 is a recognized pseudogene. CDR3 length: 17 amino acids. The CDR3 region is CASSKGGGPRLDNEQFF. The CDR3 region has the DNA TGTGCCAGCAGCAAGGGGGGGGGGCCCCGGTTGGACAATGAGCAGTTCTTC.

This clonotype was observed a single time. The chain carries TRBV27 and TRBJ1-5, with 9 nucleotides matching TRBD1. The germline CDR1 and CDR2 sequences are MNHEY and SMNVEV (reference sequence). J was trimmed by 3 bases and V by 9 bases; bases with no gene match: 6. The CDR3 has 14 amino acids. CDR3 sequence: CASQGQGINQPQHF. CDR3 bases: TGTGCCAGTCAGGGACAGGGAATCAATCAGCCCCAGCATTTT.

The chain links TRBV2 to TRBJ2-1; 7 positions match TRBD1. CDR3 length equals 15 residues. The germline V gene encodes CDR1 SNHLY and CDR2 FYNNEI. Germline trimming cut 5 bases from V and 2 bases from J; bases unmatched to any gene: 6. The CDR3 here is CASSRPTGAYNEQFF. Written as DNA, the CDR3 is TGTGCCAGCAGTCGACCTACAGGGGCCTACAATGAGCAGTTCTTC.

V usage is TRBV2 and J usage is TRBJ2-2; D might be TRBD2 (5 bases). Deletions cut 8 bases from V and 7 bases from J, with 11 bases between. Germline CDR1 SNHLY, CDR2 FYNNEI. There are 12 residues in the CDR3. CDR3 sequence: CASGSRVGELFF. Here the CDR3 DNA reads TGTGCCAGCGGGTCGAGGGTCGGGGAGCTGTTTTTT.

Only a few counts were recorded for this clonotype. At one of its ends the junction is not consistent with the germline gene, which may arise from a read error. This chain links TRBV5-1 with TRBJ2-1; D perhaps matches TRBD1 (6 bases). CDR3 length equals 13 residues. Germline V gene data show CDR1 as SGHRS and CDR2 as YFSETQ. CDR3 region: CASNLGAFDEQFF. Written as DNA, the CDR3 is TGCGCCAGCAACTTGGGGGCTTTCGATGAGCAGTTCTTC.

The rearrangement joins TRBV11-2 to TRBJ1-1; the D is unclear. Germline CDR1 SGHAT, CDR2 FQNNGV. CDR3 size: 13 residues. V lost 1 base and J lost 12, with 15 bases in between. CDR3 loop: CASSLVFETQTFF. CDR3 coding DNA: TGTGCCAGCAGCTTAGTATTCGAGACACAGACTTTCTTT.

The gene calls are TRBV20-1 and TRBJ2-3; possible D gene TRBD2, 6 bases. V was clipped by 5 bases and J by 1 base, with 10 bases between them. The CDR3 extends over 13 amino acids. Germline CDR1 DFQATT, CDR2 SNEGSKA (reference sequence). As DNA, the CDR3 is TGCAGTGCTGCGGGACGAGGCACAGATACGCAGTATTTT. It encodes CSAAGRGTDTQYF.